This passage covers 3 T cell receptor beta chains from one sample sequenced in a study of patients and donors after allogeneic stem cell transplantation. TCRdb reprocessed the RT-PCR reads with MiXCR, giving one entry per CDR3 protein. In the table there are about 960,000 distinct CDR3 sequences, under 20% of which are singletons. Sequences were obtained from blood, either unsorted or a sorted T cell fraction (not recorded which). Receptors originate from a human donor who was either an allogeneic HSCT recipient or a stem cell or donor lymphocyte infusion donor (not recorded which). It is not recorded whose cells these are; they may come from a transplant donor.

This chain connects TRBV7-2 to TRBJ2-1; 7 bases match TRBD2. CDR3 size: 17 residues. Germline CDR1 is SGHTA and CDR2 is FQGNSA. J was trimmed by 2 bases and V by 4 bases; bases with no gene match: 11. The CDR3 protein is CASSSGGGARPYNEQFF. CDR3 DNA: TGTGCCAGCAGCTCTGGGGGGGGAGCCCGGCCCTACAATGAGCAGTTCTTC.

The chain combines TRBV12-3 or TRBV12-4 with TRBJ2-7; D ambiguous. Trimming took off 6 bases at V and 0 bases at J, with 12 bases between the two ends. CDR3 size: 14 residues. The CDR3 coding sequence is TGTGCCAGCAGACCGGGCCTTCGCTCCTACGAGCAGTACTTC. Translating it yields CASRPGLRSYEQYF.

There are a few counts of this clonotype. The V gene is TRBV4-3, the J gene TRBJ2-3, with 8 bases aligning to TRBD1. Germline lookup yields CDR1 LGHNA and CDR2 YSLEER. Unmatched junction bases numbered 7, after V lost 1 base and J lost 4 bases. The CDR3 length is 16 residues. The DNA of the CDR3 is TGCGCCAGCAGCCAAGCGAGGACAGGGTTCGCAGATACGCAGTATTTT. It translates to CASSQARTGFADTQYF.